Reported below is one T cell receptor (beta chain). This table comes from immunoSEQ multiplex PCR, and its TCRdb copy is limited to in-frame clones, with some not included. The sample has about 240,000 clones; roughly four fifths are singletons. These data come from a study of blood T cell repertoires in COVID-19. As for the study in general: From the United States, Italy and Spain came samples of acute and convalescent COVID-19.

Germline assignment: CDR1 SGDLS and CDR2 YYNGEE. The junction had 6 bases not matched to a gene; V was cut back by 3 bases and J by 6 bases. The CDR3 runs to 15 residues. This chain links TRBV9 with TRBJ1-4, with 9 bases matching TRBD1. The TCR comes from a young woman with acute or convalescent COVID-19. Material: peripheral blood. CDR3 residues: CASSGTGTGYEKLFF. In DNA, the CDR3 is TGTGCCAGCAGCGGGACCGGGACAGGGTATGAAAAACTGTTTTTT.